This T cell receptor beta chain was sequenced in a study of T cells in Graves' hyperthyroidism and ophthalmopathy. Findings and limits, study-wide: Also found in blood were most expanded thyroid clonotypes above 0.001.

Those with hyperthyroidism were 18 to 65 years old, newly diagnosed, and ill for under 2 months. Patients were excluded for uncontrolled infection, other autoimmune disease, pregnancy or lactation. Diagnoses rested on clinical symptoms, serum thyroxine and TRAb, thyroid ultrasound and orbital computed tomography. As concerns this clonotype: Its antigen is currently unknown.

TCR beta CDR3 region amplification was performed from RNA transcripts. The study used the HTBI primer set for a first-round RT-PCR of the TCR CDR3. MiXCR was run by TCRdb on the multiplex PCR reads, yielding one entry per CDR3 protein. In the table there are under 400,000 distinct CDR3 sequences, 15% to 20% of which are singletons. The source material was blood. The source is a man younger than 40 with Graves' hyperthyroidism.

The CDR3 coding sequence is TGTGCCAGCAGCTTTACGACTAGCGAGATAAACAATGAGCAGTTCTTC. Protein: CASSFTTSEINNEQFF. The genes are TRBV7-2 and TRBJ2-1; 8 bases map to TRBD2. The germline V gene encodes CDR1 SGHTA and CDR2 FQGNSA. The CDR3 extends over 16 amino acids. V shed 3 bases and J 5 bases; nucleotides not matched to a gene: 9. Complete variable domain (other parts from reference TRBV7-2 and TRBJ2-1): GAGVSQSPSNKVTEKGKDVELRCDPISGHTALYWYRQSLGQGLEFLIYFQGNSAPDKSGLPSDRFSAERTGGSVSTLTIQRTQQEDSAVYLCASSFTTSEINNEQFFGPGTRLTVL.